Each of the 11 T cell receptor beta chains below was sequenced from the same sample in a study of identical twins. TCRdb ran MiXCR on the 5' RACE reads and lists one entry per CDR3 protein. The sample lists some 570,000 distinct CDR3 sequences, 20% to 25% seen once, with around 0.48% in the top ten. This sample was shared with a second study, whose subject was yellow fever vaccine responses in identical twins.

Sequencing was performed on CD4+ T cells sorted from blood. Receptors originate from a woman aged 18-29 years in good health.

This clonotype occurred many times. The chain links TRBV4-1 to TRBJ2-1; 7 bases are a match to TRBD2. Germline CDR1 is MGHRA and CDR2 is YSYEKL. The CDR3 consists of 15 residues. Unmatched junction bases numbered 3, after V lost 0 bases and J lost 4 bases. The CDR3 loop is CASSQENSGYNEQFF. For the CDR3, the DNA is TGCGCCAGCAGCCAAGAAAATAGCGGGTACAATGAGCAGTTCTTC.

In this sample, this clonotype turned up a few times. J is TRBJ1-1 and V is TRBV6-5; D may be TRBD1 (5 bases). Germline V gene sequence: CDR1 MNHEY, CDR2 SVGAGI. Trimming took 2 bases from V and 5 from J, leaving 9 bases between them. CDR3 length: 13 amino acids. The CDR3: CASSYRGGTEAFF. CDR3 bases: TGTGCCAGCAGTTACAGGGGAGGGACTGAAGCTTTCTTT.

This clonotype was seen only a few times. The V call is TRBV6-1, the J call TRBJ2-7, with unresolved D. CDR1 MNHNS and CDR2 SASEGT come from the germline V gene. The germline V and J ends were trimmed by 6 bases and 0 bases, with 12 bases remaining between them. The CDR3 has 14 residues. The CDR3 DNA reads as TGTGCCAGCAGAAGATTGGAAGGCTCCTACGAGCAGTACGTC. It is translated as CASRRLEGSYEQYV.

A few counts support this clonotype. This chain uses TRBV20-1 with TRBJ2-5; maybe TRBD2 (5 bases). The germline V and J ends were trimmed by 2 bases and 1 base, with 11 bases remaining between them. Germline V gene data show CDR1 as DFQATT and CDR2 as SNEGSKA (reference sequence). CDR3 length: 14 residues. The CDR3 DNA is TGCAGTGCTAGACCGATCCGGGGCCAAGAGACCCAGTACTTC. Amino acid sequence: CSARPIRGQETQYF.

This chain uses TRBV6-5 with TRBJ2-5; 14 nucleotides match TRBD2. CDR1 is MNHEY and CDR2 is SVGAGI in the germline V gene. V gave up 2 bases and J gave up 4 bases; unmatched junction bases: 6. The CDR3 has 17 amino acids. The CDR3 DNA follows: TGTGCCAGCAGTTACCGACTAGCGGGAGGGCAGGGAGAGACCCAGTACTTC. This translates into CASSYRLAGGQGETQYF.

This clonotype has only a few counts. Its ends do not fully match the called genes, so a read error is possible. This chain's CDR3 is CASIETLYGYTF. In DNA, the CDR3 is TGCGCCAGCATTGAGACACTCTATGGCTACACCTTC. The chain employs TRBV10-1 and TRBJ1-2; D not certain. The CDR3 totals 12 residues. Germline V gives CDR1 WNHNN, CDR2 SYGVQD (reference sequence).

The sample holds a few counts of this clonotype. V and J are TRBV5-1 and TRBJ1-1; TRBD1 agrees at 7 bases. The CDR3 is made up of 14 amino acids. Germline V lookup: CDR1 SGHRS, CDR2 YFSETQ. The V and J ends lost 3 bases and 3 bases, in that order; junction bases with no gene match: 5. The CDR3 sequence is CASSSTGAYTEAFF. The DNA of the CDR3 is TGCGCCAGCAGCTCAACAGGGGCGTACACTGAAGCTTTCTTT.

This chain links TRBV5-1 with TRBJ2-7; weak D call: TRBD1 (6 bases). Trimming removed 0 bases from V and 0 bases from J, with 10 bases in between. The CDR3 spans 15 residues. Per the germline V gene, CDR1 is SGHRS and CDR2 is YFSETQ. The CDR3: CASSLEGTPSYEQYF. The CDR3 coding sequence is TGCGCCAGCAGCTTGGAAGGGACACCCTCCTACGAGCAGTACTTC.

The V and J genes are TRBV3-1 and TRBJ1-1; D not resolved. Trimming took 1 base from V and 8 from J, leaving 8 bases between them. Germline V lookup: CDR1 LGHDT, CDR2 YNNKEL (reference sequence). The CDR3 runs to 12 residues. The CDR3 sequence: CASSQGVREAFF. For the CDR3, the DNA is TGTGCCAGCAGCCAAGGGGTTCGGGAAGCTTTCTTT.

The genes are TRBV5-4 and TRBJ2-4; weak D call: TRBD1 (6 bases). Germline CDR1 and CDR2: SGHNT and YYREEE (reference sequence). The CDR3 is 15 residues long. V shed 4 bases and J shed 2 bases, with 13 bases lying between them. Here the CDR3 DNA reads TGTGCCAGCAGCATAGACACAGGGTCCAAAAACATTCAGTACTTC. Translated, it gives CASSIDTGSKNIQYF.

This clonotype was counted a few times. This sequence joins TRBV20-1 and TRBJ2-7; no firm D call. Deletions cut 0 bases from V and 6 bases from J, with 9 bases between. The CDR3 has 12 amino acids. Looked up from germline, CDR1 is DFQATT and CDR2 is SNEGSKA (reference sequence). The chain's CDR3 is CSAREPGSEQYF. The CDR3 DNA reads TGCAGTGCTAGAGAACCGGGCTCCGAGCAGTACTTC.